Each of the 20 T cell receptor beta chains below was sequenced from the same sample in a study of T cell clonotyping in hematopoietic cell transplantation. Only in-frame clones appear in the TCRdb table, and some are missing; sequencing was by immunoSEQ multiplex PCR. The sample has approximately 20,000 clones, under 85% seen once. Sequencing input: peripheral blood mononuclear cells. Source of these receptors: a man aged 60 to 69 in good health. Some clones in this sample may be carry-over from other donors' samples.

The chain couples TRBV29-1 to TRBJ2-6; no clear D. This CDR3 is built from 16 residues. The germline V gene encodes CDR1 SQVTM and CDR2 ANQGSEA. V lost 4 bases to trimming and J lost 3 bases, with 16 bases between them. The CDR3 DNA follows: TGCAGCGTTGGTCACACCCGGCCCGATGGGGCCAACGTCCTGACTTTC. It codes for CSVGHTRPDGANVLTF.

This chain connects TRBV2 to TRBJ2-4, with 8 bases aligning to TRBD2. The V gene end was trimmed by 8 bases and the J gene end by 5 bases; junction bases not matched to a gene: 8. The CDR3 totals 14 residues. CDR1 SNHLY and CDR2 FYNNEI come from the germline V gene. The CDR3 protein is CASEPREGENIQYF. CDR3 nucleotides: TGTGCCAGCGAACCTCGGGAGGGGGAAAACATTCAGTACTTC.

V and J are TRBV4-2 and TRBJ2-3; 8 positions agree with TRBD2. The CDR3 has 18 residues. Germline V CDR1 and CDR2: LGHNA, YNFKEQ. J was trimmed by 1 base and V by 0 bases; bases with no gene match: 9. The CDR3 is CASSQDRLTSEGTDTQYF. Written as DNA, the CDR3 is TGTGCCAGCAGCCAAGATAGGTTGACTAGCGAGGGCACAGATACGCAGTATTTT.

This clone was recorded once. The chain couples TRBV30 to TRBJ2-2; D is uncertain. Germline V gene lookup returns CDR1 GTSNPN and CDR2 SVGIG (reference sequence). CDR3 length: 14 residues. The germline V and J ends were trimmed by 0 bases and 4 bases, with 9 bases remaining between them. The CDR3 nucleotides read TGTGCCTGGAGTGTACGGTCAGGCACCGGGGAGCTGTTTTTT. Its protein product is CAWSVRSGTGELFF. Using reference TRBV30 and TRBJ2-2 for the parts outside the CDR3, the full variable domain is SQTIHQWPATLVQPVGSPLSLECTVEGTSNPNLYWYRQAAGRGLQLLFYSVGIGQISSEVPQNLSASRPQDRQFILSSKKLLLSDSGFYLCAWSVRSGTGELFFGEGSRLTVL.

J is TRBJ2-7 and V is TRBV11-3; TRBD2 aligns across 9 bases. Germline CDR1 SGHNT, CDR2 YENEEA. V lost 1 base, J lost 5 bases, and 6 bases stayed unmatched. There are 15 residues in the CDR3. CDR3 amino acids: CASSLGLAEWDEQYF. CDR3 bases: TGTGCCAGCAGCTTAGGACTAGCGGAATGGGACGAGCAGTACTTC. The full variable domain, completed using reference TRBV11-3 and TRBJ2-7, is EAGVVQSPRYKIIEKKQPVAFWCNPISGHNTLYWYLQNLGQGPELLIRYENEEAVDDSQLPKDRFSAERLKGVDSTLKIQPAELGDSAVYLCASSLGLAEWDEQYFGPGTRLTVT.

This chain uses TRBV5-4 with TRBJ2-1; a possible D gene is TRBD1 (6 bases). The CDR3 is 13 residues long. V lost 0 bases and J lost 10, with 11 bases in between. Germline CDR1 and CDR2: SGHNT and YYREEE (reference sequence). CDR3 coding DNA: TGTGCCAGCAGCTTGGTTCTGGACAGAGAGCAGTTCTTC. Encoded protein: CASSLVLDREQFF.

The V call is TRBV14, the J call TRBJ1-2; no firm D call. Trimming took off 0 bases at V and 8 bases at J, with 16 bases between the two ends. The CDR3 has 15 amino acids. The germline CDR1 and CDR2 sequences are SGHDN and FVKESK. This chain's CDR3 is CASSQDRKGPRGYTF. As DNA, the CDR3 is TGTGCCAGCAGCCAAGATAGGAAAGGCCCCAGGGGCTACACCTTC.

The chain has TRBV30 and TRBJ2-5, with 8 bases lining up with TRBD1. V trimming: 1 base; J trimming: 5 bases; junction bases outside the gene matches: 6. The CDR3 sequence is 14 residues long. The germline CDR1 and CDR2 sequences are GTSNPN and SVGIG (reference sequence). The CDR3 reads CAWSDQGAGETQYF. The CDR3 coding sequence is TGTGCCTGGAGTGACCAGGGGGCGGGTGAGACCCAGTACTTC.

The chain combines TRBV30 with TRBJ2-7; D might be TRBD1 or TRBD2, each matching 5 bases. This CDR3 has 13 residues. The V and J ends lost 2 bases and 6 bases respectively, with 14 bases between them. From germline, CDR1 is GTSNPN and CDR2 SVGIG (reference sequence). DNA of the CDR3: TGTGCCTGGAGTCCCGGGACCGCCCGCGAGCAGTACTTC. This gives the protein CAWSPGTAREQYF.

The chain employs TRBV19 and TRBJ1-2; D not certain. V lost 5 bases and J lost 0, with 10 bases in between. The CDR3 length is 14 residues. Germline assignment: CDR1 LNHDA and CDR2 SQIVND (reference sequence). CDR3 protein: CASSEISTNYGYTF. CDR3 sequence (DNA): TGTGCCAGTAGTGAAATCAGTACTAACTATGGCTACACCTTC.

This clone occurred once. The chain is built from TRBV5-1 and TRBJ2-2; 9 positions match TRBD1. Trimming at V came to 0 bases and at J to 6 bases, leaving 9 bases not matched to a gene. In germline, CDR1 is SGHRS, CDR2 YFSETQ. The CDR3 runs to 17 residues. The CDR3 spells CASSLGAGQGTAGELFF. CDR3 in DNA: TGCGCCAGCAGCTTGGGCGCGGGACAGGGTACGGCCGGGGAGCTGTTTTTT.

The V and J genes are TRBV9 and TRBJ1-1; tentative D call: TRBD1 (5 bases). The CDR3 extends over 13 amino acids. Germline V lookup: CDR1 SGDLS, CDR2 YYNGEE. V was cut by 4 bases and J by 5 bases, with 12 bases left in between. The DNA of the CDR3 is TGTGCCAGCAGCTTCGACAGATTTACTGAAGCTTTCTTT. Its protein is CASSFDRFTEAFF.

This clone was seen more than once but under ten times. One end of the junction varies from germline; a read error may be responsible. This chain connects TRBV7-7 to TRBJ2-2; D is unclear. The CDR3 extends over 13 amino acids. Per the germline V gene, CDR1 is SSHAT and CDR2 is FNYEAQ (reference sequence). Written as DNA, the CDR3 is TGTGCTAGCAGCCCTGACGTACTCGGGGAGCTGTTTTTT. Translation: CASSPDVLGELFF.

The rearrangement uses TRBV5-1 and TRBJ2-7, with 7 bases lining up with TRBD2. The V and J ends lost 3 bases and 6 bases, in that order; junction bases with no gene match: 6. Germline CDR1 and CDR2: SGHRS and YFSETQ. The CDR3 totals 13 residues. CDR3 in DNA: TGCGCCAGCAGCTCCACGGGGGGAGCCGAGCAGTACTTC. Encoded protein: CASSSTGGAEQYF.

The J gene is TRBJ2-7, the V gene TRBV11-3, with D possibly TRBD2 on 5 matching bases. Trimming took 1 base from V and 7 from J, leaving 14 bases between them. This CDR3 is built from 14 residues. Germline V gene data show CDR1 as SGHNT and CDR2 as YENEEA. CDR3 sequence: CASSLGGDRGEQYF. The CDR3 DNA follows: TGTGCCAGCAGCTTAGGGGGAGACCGAGGGGAGCAGTACTTC.

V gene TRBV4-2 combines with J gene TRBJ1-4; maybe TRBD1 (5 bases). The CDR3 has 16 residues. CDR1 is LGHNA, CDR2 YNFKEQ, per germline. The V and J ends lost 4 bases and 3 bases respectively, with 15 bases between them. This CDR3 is CASSPGTESANEKLFF. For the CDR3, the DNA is TGTGCCAGCAGCCCCGGGACGGAGAGCGCTAATGAAAAACTGTTTTTT.

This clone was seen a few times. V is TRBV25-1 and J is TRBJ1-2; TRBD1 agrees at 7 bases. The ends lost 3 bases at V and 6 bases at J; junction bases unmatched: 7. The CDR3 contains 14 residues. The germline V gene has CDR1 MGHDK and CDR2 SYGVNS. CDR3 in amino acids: CASSDLRQGDGYTF. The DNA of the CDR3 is TGTGCCAGCAGTGATCTCCGACAGGGTGATGGCTACACCTTC.

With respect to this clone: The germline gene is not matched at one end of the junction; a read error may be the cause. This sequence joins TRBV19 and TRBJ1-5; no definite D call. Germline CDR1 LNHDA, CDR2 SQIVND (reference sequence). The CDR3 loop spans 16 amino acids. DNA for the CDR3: TGTGCCAGTAGTTTCCAGTCCAGTCTGAATAATCAGCTCCAGCATTTT. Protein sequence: CASSFQSSLNNQLQHF.

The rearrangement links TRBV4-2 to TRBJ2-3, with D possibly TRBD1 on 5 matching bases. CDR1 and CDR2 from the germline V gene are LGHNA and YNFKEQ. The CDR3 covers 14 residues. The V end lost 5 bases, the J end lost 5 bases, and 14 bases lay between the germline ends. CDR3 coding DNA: TGTGCCAGCAGCATTGGGGCGAGAGAAGATACGCAGTATTTT. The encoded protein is CASSIGAREDTQYF.

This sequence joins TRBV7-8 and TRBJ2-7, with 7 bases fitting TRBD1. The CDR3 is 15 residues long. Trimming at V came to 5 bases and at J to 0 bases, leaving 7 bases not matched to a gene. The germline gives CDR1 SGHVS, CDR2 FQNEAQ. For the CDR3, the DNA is TGTGCCAGCAGCGTACTACAGGGGCCCTCCTACGAGCAGTACTTC. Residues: CASSVLQGPSYEQYF.